This TCR beta chain was found in a study of regulatory and conventional T cells in RAG deficiency. Method: immunoSEQ multiplex PCR; TCRdb's copy keeps in-frame clones and lacks some. The sample carries 25,000 to 35,000 clones, about 96% recorded once. Genomic DNA came from blood conventional CD4+ T cells gated CD25-low CD127-high. Germline V gives CDR1 SGHRS, CDR2 YFSETQ. V was pared by 3 bases and J by 1 base, with 11 bases between. CDR3 length: 14 residues. The same data also went into a second study, on regulatory T cells. That source notes: Primers: 52 TRBV forward and 13 TRBJ reverse.

The TCR comes from a human donor in good health. The chain couples TRBV5-1 to TRBJ2-7; D ambiguous. Sequenced material: CD25- CD4+ T cells sorted from blood. The CDR3 region is CASSYLTGSYEQYF. The CDR3 region has the DNA TGCGCCAGCAGCTATCTCACCGGGTCCTACGAGCAGTACTTC.